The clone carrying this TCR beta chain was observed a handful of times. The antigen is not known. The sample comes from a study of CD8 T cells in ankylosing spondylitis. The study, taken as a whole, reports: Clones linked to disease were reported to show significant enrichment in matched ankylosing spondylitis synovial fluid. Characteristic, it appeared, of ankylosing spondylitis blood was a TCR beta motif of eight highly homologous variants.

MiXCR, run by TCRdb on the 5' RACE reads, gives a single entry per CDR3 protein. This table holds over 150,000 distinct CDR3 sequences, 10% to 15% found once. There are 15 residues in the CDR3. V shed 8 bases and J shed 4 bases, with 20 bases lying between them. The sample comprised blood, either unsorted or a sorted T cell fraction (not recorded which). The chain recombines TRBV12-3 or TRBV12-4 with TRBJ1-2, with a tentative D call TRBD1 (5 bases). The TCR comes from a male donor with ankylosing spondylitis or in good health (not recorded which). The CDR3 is CASLTGGGSSYGYTF. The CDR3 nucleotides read TGTGCCAGCCTAACGGGGGGAGGGTCCAGCTATGGCTACACCTTC.